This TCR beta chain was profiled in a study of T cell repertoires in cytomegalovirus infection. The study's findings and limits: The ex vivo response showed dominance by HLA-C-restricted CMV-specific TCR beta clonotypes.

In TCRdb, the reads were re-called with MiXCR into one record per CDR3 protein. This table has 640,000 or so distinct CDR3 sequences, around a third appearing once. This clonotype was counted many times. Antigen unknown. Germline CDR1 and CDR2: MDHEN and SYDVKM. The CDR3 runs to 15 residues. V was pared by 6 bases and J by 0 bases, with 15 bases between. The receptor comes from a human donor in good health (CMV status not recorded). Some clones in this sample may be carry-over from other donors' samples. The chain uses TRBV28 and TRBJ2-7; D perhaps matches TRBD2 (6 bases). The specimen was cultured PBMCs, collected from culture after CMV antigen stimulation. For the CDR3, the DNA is TGTGCCAGCAGACTAGCACCAGAGAGCTCCTACGAGCAGTACTTC. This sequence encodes CASRLAPESSYEQYF.